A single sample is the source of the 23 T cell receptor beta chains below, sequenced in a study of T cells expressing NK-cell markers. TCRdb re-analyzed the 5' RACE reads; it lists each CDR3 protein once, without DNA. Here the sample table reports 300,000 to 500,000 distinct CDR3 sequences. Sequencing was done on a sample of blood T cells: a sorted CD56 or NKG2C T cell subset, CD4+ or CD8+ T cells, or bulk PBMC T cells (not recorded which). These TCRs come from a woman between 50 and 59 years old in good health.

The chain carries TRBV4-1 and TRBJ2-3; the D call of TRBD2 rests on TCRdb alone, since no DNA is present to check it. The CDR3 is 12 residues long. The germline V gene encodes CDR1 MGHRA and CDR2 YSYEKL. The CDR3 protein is CATTGPGDTQYF.

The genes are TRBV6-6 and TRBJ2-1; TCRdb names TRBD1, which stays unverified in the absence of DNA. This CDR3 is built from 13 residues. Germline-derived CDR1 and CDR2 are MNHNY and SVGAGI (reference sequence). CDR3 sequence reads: CASSYSGREEQFF.

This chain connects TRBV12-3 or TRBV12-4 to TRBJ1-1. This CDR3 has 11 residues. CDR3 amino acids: CASSSTRRAFF.

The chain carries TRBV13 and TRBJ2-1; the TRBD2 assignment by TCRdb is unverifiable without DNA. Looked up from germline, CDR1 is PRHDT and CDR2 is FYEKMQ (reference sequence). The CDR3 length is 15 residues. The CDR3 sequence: CASSSGLELYNEQFF.

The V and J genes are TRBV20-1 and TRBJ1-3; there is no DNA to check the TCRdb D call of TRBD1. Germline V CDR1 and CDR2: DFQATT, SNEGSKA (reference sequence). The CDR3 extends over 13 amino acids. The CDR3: CSAEDRGDYTIYF.

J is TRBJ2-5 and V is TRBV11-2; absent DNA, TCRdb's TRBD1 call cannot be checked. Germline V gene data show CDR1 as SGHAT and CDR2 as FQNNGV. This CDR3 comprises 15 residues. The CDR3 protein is CASSPVGRSGETQYF.

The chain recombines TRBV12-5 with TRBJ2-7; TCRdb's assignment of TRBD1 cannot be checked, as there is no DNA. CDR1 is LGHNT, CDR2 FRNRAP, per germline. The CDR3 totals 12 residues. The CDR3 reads CASAPLLQIQYF.

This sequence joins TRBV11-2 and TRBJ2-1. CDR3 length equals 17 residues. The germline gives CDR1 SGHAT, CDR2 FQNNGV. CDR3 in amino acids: CASSLVAAGVAYNEQFF.

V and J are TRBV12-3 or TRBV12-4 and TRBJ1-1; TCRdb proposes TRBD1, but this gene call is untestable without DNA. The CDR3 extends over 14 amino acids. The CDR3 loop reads CASSPPGQSTEAFF.

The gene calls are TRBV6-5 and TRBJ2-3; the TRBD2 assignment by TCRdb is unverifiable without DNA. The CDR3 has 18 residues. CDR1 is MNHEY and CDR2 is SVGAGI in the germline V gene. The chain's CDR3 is CASSLGGGAGGSEDTQYF.

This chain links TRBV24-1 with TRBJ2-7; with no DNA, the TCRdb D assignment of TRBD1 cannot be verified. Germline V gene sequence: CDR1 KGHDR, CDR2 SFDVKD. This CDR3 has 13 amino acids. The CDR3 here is CATGTGTGDEQYF.

The CDR3 region is CASSLGLLTSGELFF. The chain couples TRBV11-3 to TRBJ2-2. The CDR3 runs to 15 residues. CDR1 and CDR2 (germline): SGHNT, YENEEA.

The CDR3 is CASTPPGEAKLFF. V is TRBV6-1 and J is TRBJ1-4. Germline CDR1 is MNHNS and CDR2 is SASEGT. CDR3 length: 13 residues.

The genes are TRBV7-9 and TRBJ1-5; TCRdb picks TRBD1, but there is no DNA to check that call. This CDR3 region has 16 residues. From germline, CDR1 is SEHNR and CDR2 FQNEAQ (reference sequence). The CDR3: CASSFDSPYSNQPQHF.

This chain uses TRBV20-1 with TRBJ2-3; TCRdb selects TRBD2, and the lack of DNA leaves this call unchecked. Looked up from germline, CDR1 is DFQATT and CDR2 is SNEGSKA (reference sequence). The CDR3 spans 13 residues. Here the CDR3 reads CSARTSGPDTQYF.

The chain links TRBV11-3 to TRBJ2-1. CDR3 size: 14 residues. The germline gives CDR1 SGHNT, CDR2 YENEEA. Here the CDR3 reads CASSFSSSYNEQFF.

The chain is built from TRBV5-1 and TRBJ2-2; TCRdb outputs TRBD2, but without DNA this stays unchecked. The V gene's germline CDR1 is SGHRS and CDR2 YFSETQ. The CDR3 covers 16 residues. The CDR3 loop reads CASSLAGAGDTGELFF.

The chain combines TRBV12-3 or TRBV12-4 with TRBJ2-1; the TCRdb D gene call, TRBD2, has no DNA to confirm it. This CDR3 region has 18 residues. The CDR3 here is CASSFGLRRLADTHEQFF.

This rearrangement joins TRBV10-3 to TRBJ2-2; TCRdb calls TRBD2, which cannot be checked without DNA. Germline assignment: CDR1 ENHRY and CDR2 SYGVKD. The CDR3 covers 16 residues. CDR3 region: CAISEPGTNTAGELFF.

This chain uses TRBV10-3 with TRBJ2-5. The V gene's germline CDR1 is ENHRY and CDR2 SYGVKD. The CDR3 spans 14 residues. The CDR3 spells CAISESVLQETQYF.

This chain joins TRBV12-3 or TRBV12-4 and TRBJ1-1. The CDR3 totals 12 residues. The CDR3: CASTDGGPEAFF.

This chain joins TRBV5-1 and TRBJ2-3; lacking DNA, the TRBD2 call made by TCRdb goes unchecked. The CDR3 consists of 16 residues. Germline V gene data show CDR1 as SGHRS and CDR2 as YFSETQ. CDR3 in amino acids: CASSQGQTSGRGTQYF. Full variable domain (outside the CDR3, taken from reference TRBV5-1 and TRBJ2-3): KAGVTQTPRYLIKTRGQQVTLSCSPISGHRSVSWYQQTPGQGLQFLFEYFSETQRNKGNFPGRFSGRQFSNSRSEMNVSTLELGDSALYLCASSQGQTSGRGTQYFGPGTRLTVL.

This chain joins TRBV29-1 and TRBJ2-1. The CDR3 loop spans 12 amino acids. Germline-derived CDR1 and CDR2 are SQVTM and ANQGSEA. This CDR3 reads CSVVRTGNEQFF.